The clone carrying this T cell receptor beta chain was seen a handful of times. As yet, its antigen is unknown. The record originates from a study of response to subunit inactivated influenza vaccine. The study's findings and limits: Seasonal influenza vaccination, on each occasion, was suggested by the authors to recruit few new T cells.

V was pared by 5 bases and J by 6 bases, with 14 bases of the junction left unmatched. The length of the CDR3 is 17 residues. The germline V gene encodes CDR1 ENHRY and CDR2 SYGVKD. TCRdb reanalysed the RT-PCR reads using MiXCR and keeps one entry per CDR3 protein. Among under 950,000 distinct CDR3 sequences listed, 21% were seen once. The V gene is TRBV10-3, the J gene TRBJ2-2; 8 bases line up with TRBD2. The clonotype originates from a man in his fifties who received an inactivated influenza vaccine. The sample was PBMCs from blood, taken 4 to 6 days after vaccination. Written as DNA, the CDR3 is TGTGCCATCAGTATAGGGAAGCGGGAGAGGCTGGCCGGGGAGCTGTTTTTT. Amino acids: CAISIGKRERLAGELFF.